This T cell receptor (beta chain) is drawn from a study of preoperative IRX-2 immunotherapy in early breast cancer. Losses at the gene ends were 3 bases for V and 2 bases for J; bases not matched to a gene: 4. Germline V CDR1 and CDR2: SGHNT, YENEEA. CDR3 size: 15 residues. Here immunoSEQ multiplex PCR was the method, and the copy in TCRdb shows in-frame clones only, minus some. The sample carries 30,000 to 45,000 clones, 82% recorded once. Regarding treatment: preoperative locoregional IRX-2 cytokine immunotherapy. This phase Ib study tested locoregional IRX-2 cytokine immunotherapy given before surgery.

The receptor's source is a human donor with breast cancer. The material sequenced was lymph node tissue, taken after IRX-2 immunotherapy. The genes are TRBV11-3 and TRBJ2-1, with TRBD2 matching over 7 bases. The CDR3 DNA reads TGTGCCAGCAGCTTCGAGCGGGGCGCCTACAATGAGCAGTTCTTC. It encodes CASSFERGAYNEQFF.